Each of the 19 T cell receptor beta chains below was sequenced from the same sample in a study of beta chain features in type 1 diabetes. General study points: Patients with Type 1 diabetes showed moderately but significantly shorter TCRB CDR3s in all four CD4+ subsets.

Expressed TCRB transcripts were sequenced because the entire RNA isolate underwent reverse transcription. Generated by immunoSEQ multiplex PCR, the TCRdb table keeps only in-frame clones and is missing some. The repertoire holds about 650,000 clones, with around 12% as singletons. These receptors have no identified antigens. Sequencing was carried out using naive CD4+ T cells from blood. These receptors were obtained from a man younger than 45 with type 1 diabetes.

This clone was seen only a few times. The V call is TRBV25-1, the J call TRBJ1-1, with D possibly matching TRBD1 (6 bases). The V gene lost 8 bases and the J gene lost 7 bases, with 14 bases spanning the gap. The germline gives CDR1 MGHDK, CDR2 SYGVNS. CDR3 size: 12 residues. Here the CDR3 DNA reads TGTGCCAGCCGGGACATGATGGGTGAAGCTTTCTTT. Its protein is CASRDMMGEAFF. Using reference TRBV25-1 and TRBJ1-1 for the parts outside the CDR3, the full variable domain is EADIYQTPRYLVIGTGKKITLECSQTMGHDKMYWYQQDPGMELHLIHYSYGVNSTEKGDLSSESTVSRIRTEHFPLTLESARPSHTSQYLCASRDMMGEAFFGQGTRLTVV.

The rearrangement uses TRBV30 and TRBJ1-2; 8 bases match TRBD1. Germline assignment: CDR1 GTSNPN and CDR2 SVGIG (reference sequence). CDR3 length: 14 amino acids. With V trimmed by 3 bases and J by 4 bases, 7 bases remained unmatched. This chain's CDR3 is CAWSAGQGIYGYTF. As DNA, the CDR3 is TGTGCCTGGAGCGCTGGACAGGGTATCTATGGCTACACCTTC.

The V gene is TRBV5-1, the J gene TRBJ2-7, with TRBD1 identical over 7 bases. The CDR3 covers 11 residues. Germline-derived CDR1 and CDR2 are SGHRS and YFSETQ. Trimming removed 7 bases from V and 4 bases from J; junction bases left unmatched: 2. CDR3 coding DNA: TGCGCCAGCGTACAGGGGTACGAGCAGTACTTC. Amino acids: CASVQGYEQYF.

The rearrangement links TRBV12-5 to TRBJ2-3; D may be TRBD1 (5 bases). This CDR3 region has 14 residues. Per the germline V gene, CDR1 is LGHNT and CDR2 is FRNRAP. The V gene lost 7 bases and the J gene lost 2 bases, with 13 bases spanning the gap. The CDR3 sequence: CASVVDSATDTQYF. CDR3 sequence (DNA): TGTGCTAGTGTCGTAGACAGCGCCACAGATACGCAGTATTTT.

This clone was observed a few times. The chain has TRBV9 and TRBJ2-1; TRBD2 matches 8 bases. Germline assignment: CDR1 SGDLS and CDR2 YYNGEE. Unmatched junction bases numbered 15, after V lost 0 bases and J lost 7 bases. The CDR3 is made up of 18 amino acids. The CDR3 spells CASSVGVDLASGGNEQFF. CDR3 coding DNA: TGTGCCAGCAGCGTAGGGGTAGATTTAGCCAGCGGGGGAAATGAGCAGTTCTTC.

The genes are TRBV25-1 and TRBJ2-7; 9 nucleotides agree with TRBD1. Trimming cost V 3 bases and J 1 base; bases outside gene matches: 4. The CDR3 extends over 15 amino acids. CDR1 and CDR2 from the germline V gene are MGHDK and SYGVNS. The DNA for the CDR3 is TGTGCCAGCAGTGAGGCCGGGACAGGGTCCTACGAGCAGTACTTC. Translated, it gives CASSEAGTGSYEQYF.

As concerns this clone: A much larger clone is a single base away; this may be a read error. Other DNA variants within this sample encode the same CDR3. The V gene is TRBV7-9, the J gene TRBJ2-3; unclear D gene. V lost 0 bases to trimming and J lost 1 base, with 2 bases between them. The CDR3 has 13 residues. The germline V gene encodes CDR1 SEHNR and CDR2 FQNEAQ (reference sequence). The CDR3 nucleotides read TGTGCCAGCAGCTTAGCGCGCACAGATACGCAGTATTTT. Translating gives CASSLARTDTQYF.

The CDR3 DNA sequence: TGTGCCTGGGAGACAGGGGGTACCTACGAGCAGTACTTC. The encoded protein is CAWETGGTYEQYF. This rearrangement joins TRBV30 to TRBJ2-7, with 9 bases aligning to TRBD1. The germline CDR1 and CDR2 sequences are GTSNPN and SVGIG (reference sequence). Unmatched junction bases numbered 4, after V lost 5 bases and J lost 2 bases. This CDR3 region has 13 residues.

Here the CDR3 DNA reads TGTGCCAGCAGTCCCCGGGGGGTCACCGGGGAGCTGTTTTTT. Translating it yields CASSPRGVTGELFF. The V call is TRBV27, the J call TRBJ2-2; 7 nucleotides match TRBD2. From germline, CDR1 is MNHEY and CDR2 SMNVEV (reference sequence). The CDR3 contains 14 residues. J gave up 4 bases and V 5 bases, and 4 bases lay outside the gene matches.

This clone came up a few times. This chain links TRBV28 with TRBJ2-7, with a tentative D call TRBD2 (6 bases). This CDR3 spans 15 amino acids. The V gene's germline CDR1 is MDHEN and CDR2 SYDVKM. With 7 bases removed from V and 4 bases from J, the gap between germline ends came to 20 bases. CDR3 in amino acids: CASITASAGDYEQYF. The CDR3 DNA is TGTGCCAGCATTACCGCGTCAGCGGGTGATTACGAGCAGTACTTC.

This clone was seen only a few times. The J gene is TRBJ1-1, the V gene TRBV9, with D possibly matching TRBD1 (6 bases). With 0 bases removed from V and 6 bases from J, the gap between germline ends came to 15 bases. The CDR3 has 15 residues. The germline V gene encodes CDR1 SGDLS and CDR2 YYNGEE. CDR3 coding DNA: TGTGCCAGCAGCGTAGCTGGGGGCGGGAGGGCTGAAGCTTTCTTT. Its protein product is CASSVAGGGRAEAFF.

This clone was detected once. DNA of the CDR3: TGTGCCAGCTCACTACGGGACAGGGAAGGCGAGCAGTACTTC. Amino acids: CASSLRDREGEQYF. The chain has TRBV18 and TRBJ2-7; TRBD1 matches 9 bases. J was trimmed by 6 bases and V by 4 bases; bases with no gene match: 7. The CDR3 totals 14 residues. CDR1 is KGHSH and CDR2 is LQKENI in the germline V gene.

This clone showed up just a few times. This chain connects TRBV2 to TRBJ1-5, with 12 positions matching TRBD1. The CDR3 contains 15 residues. Germline trimming cut 6 bases from V and 3 bases from J; bases unmatched to any gene: 3. Germline CDR1 is SNHLY and CDR2 is FYNNEI. CDR3 bases: TGTGCCAGCAGGGGACAGGGGGCCCTCAATCAGCCCCAGCATTTT. This translates into CASRGQGALNQPQHF.

This clone was counted a few times. The CDR3: CASSLFLQDRVAKNIQYF. The CDR3, as DNA: TGTGCCAGCAGTTTATTCCTCCAGGACAGAGTAGCCAAAAACATTCAGTACTTC. This chain connects TRBV28 to TRBJ2-4, with D perhaps matching TRBD1 (6 bases). This CDR3 is built from 18 residues. CDR1 is MDHEN, CDR2 SYDVKM, per germline. Trimming took 1 base from V and 0 from J, leaving 16 bases between them.

The V gene is TRBV5-1, the J gene TRBJ1-2; the D gene is possibly TRBD1 (5 bases). The CDR3 covers 13 residues. Per the germline V gene, CDR1 is SGHRS and CDR2 is YFSETQ. Deletions cut 2 bases from V and 4 bases from J, with 9 bases between. The chain's CDR3 is CASSFEGSYGYTF. The CDR3 DNA follows: TGCGCCAGCAGCTTCGAGGGGTCCTATGGCTACACCTTC.

This clone appeared a few times. This chain joins TRBV21-1 and TRBJ1-3; the table's D call of TRBD1 was not tested on the DNA. TRBV21-1 is classified as a pseudogene. This CDR3 contains 14 residues. The CDR3 loop reads CASSSPGQGNTIYF. The CDR3 DNA sequence: TGTGCCAGCAGCAGCCCGGGACAGGGAAACACCATATATTTT.

This clone came up a few times. This chain links TRBV7-9 with TRBJ2-1; D remains ambiguous. Per germline, CDR1 SEHNR and CDR2 FQNEAQ (reference sequence). Between the trimmed V and J ends, which lost 5 bases and 9 bases, there was a span of 5 bases. This CDR3 has 10 amino acids. This chain's CDR3 is CASSKGEQFF. The CDR3 bases are TGTGCCAGCAGCAAGGGTGAGCAGTTCTTC.

Comment on this clone: At the DNA level, this CDR3 is encoded by other sequences in the same sample as well. CDR3 DNA: TGCGCCAGCAGCTTGCCGACAGATACGCAGTATTTT. Translation: CASSLPTDTQYF. The chain joins TRBV5-1 to TRBJ2-3; D uncertain. The CDR3 consists of 12 residues. Germline V gene data show CDR1 as SGHRS and CDR2 as YFSETQ. The V end lost 1 base, the J end lost 3 bases, and 3 bases lay between the germline ends. Using reference TRBV5-1 and TRBJ2-3 for the parts outside the CDR3, the full variable domain is KAGVTQTPRYLIKTRGQQVTLSCSPISGHRSVSWYQQTPGQGLQFLFEYFSETQRNKGNFPGRFSGRQFSNSRSEMNVSTLELGDSALYLCASSLPTDTQYFGPGTRLTVL.

The table lists this clone with a few counts. The sample carries other DNA sequences with the same CDR3. The chain recombines TRBV11-2 with TRBJ2-5; no definite D call. The germline V and J ends were trimmed by 3 bases and 5 bases, with 1 base remaining between them. CDR1 and CDR2 from the germline V gene are SGHAT and FQNNGV. The CDR3 runs 10 residues. CDR3 loop: CASSLETQYF. The CDR3, as DNA: TGTGCCAGCAGCTTGGAGACCCAGTACTTC.